A single sample is the source of the 8 T cell receptor beta chains below, sequenced in a study of CD8+CD57+ T cells in acquired aplastic anemia. Researchers used genomic DNA as the template to profile TCR beta VDJ and CDR3. From the reads, TCRdb called clonotypes with MiXCR, one entry per CDR3 protein. The table lists under 150,000 distinct CDR3 sequences, roughly 40% of them singletons. Input material: sorted CD4+, CD8+, or CD8+CD57+ T cells (not recorded which) from PBMCs. These receptors came from a human donor in good health, serving as a control.

This clonotype was counted a single time. The gene calls are TRBV2 and TRBJ1-5, with D uncertain. Trimming removed 7 bases at V and 7 bases at J, with 14 bases between. The CDR3 spans 13 residues. CDR1 is SNHLY and CDR2 is FYNNEI in the germline V gene. Here the CDR3 DNA reads TGTGCCAGCAAAAGGGATTCGGGCCAGCCCCAGCATTTT. Translating gives CASKRDSGQPQHF.

This clonotype was detected ten times or more. This sequence may be a read error, since a much larger clone differs from it by one base. J is TRBJ2-3 and V is TRBV2; D gene uncertain. Germline loops: CDR1 SNHLY, CDR2 FYNNEI. V lost 4 bases and J lost 7, with 12 bases in between. The CDR3 runs 13 residues. The CDR3 here is CASSGDGANTQYF. The CDR3 nucleotides are TGTGCCAGCAGTGGAGACGGCGCTAATACGCAGTATTTT.

This clonotype came up a few times. The genes are TRBV27 and TRBJ1-4; 12 nucleotides match TRBD1. Germline V gene data show CDR1 as MNHEY and CDR2 as SMNVEV (reference sequence). Trimming removed 1 base from V and 7 bases from J; junction bases left unmatched: 4. This CDR3 has 16 amino acids. CDR3: CASSLFGTGGFEKLFF. DNA of the CDR3: TGTGCCAGCAGTTTATTTGGGACAGGGGGCTTTGAAAAACTGTTTTTT.

The CDR3 coding sequence is TGTGCCAGCTGTGCTGCGGATACGCAGTATTTT. Protein: CASCAADTQYF. This chain connects TRBV2 to TRBJ2-3; D call uncertain. The CDR3 is 11 amino acids. Trimming stripped 8 bases from V and 6 bases from J, with 9 bases between. From germline, CDR1 is SNHLY and CDR2 FYNNEI.

This clonotype was detected only a few times. A much bigger clone sits one base away, suggesting this may be a read error. This chain joins TRBV20-1 and TRBJ2-3, with 15 bases identical to TRBD2. The V gene end was trimmed by 3 bases and the J gene end by 4 bases; junction bases not matched to a gene: 14. Germline CDR1 is DFQATT and CDR2 is SNEGSKA (reference sequence). The CDR3 extends over 19 amino acids. CDR3 bases: TGCAGTGCTAGGACGCTCATTCGGACTAGCGGGAGGGCCGCAGATACGCAGTATTTT. It translates to CSARTLIRTSGRAADTQYF.

This clonotype has a count of ten or more. The CDR3 loop is CASSLPVTLSGNTIYF. The DNA of the CDR3 is TGTGCCAGCAGCCTTCCCGTTACGCTATCTGGAAACACCATATATTTT. This chain connects TRBV12-3 or TRBV12-4 to TRBJ1-3; unclear D gene. The length of the CDR3 is 16 residues. The V and J ends lost 6 bases and 1 base respectively, with 16 bases between them.

To note about this clonotype: Possible read error: a much larger clone is one base away. The conserved final phenylalanine or tryptophan is absent from the CDR3, which likely points to a read error. The chain links TRBV28 to TRBJ2-7, with D hard to call. The CDR3 has 12 amino acids. Trimming left V 7 bases short and J 2 bases short, with 9 bases between. CDR1 and CDR2 from the germline V gene are MDHEN and SYDVKM. The CDR3, as DNA: TGTGCCAGCACCAACGGACCCTACGAGCAGTACCTC. Encoded protein: CASTNGPYEQYL.

Comment on this clonotype: Sequence at one end of the junction differs from germline and may be a read error. The V call is TRBV10-3, the J call TRBJ1-2; unclear D gene. The CDR3 has 11 residues. The V gene's germline CDR1 is ENHRY and CDR2 SYGVKD. Written as DNA, the CDR3 is TGTGCCAGCAGCCCGGAAGATGGCTGCACCTTC. Its translation is CASSPEDGCTF.